This T cell receptor (beta chain) came from a study of early T cells in non-severe SARS-CoV-2 infection. The overall study: Chains were not paired, and sequencing was done on bulk RNA from unsorted whole blood. Study findings and constraints: Private and CD4 specificities were missed by VDJdb matching, skewed to anti-spike CD8.

Attached unique molecular identifiers marked individual cDNA molecules. From the 5' RACE reads, TCRdb called clonotypes with MiXCR, one entry per CDR3 protein. Here the sample spans about 69,000 distinct CDR3 sequences, 11% being singletons. Germline assignment: CDR1 ENHRY and CDR2 SYGVKD. Trimming took 7 bases from V and 2 from J, leaving 10 bases between them. The CDR3 has 13 amino acids. This clonotype was recorded many times. Its antigen is undetermined. The sequences come from whole blood, collected at baseline. The V gene is TRBV10-3, the J gene TRBJ2-3; D is unclear. The source is an adult who was a healthcare worker with PCR-confirmed SARS-CoV-2 infection or an uninfected control (not recorded which). The CDR3 DNA reads TGTGCCATCAATTCCGGGTTCACAGATACGCAGTATTTT. It encodes CAINSGFTDTQYF.